The 24 T cell receptor beta chains listed next were all sequenced from one sample in a study of somatic mutations in cytotoxic T cells in rheumatoid arthritis. Here immunoSEQ multiplex PCR was the method, and the copy in TCRdb shows in-frame clones only, minus some. Among about 33,000 clones, around 80% were seen once, and the ten largest hold about 3.2%. The sequenced sample consisted of CD8+ T cells sorted from blood. These receptor sequences come from a man in his forties in good health.

The gene calls are TRBV21-1 and TRBJ1-4. TRBV21-1 is assigned pseudogene status. This CDR3 is 8 amino acids long. The CDR3 loop reads CRKFKLFF. CDR3 sequence (DNA): TGTCGGAAATTTAAACTGTTTTTT.

This chain joins TRBV7-2 and TRBJ2-1; D not resolved. The CDR3 has 13 residues. Trimming removed 5 bases at V and 4 bases at J, with 9 bases between. From germline, CDR1 is SGHTA and CDR2 FQGNSA. The DNA for the CDR3 is TGTGCCAGCAGCCTAAGACCGTACAATGAGCAGTTCTTC. Its translation is CASSLRPYNEQFF.

This chain uses TRBV13 with TRBJ2-7, with TRBD2 matching over 8 bases. Germline CDR1 and CDR2: PRHDT and FYEKMQ (reference sequence). V shed 9 bases, J shed 0 bases, and the junction held 28 bases outside the gene matches. This CDR3 spans 21 amino acids. CDR3 in DNA: TGTGCCAGTTCTCCCTCCGCGGGGCTAGCGGGTGCCATGTCCAGCTCCTACGAGCAGTACTTC. Its translation: CASSPSAGLAGAMSSSYEQYF.

This sequence joins TRBV27 and TRBJ2-7, with D maybe TRBD1 (5 bases). The V gene's germline CDR1 is MNHEY and CDR2 SMNVEV (reference sequence). The CDR3 length is 16 residues. V was clipped by 4 bases and J by 2 bases, with 18 bases between them. The CDR3 spells CASSSPGAIGPYEQYF. CDR3 in DNA: TGTGCCAGCAGTTCGCCTGGGGCTATCGGGCCCTACGAGCAGTACTTC.

CDR3 region: CASSLKGGQPQHF. The DNA for the CDR3 is TGTGCCAGCAGCCTAAAGGGAGGACAGCCCCAGCATTTT. This chain links TRBV6-5 with TRBJ1-5; no definite D call. Germline CDR1 reads MNHEY; CDR2 reads SVGAGI. V was clipped by 6 bases and J by 7 bases, with 13 bases between them. The CDR3 contains 13 residues.

For the CDR3, the DNA is TGTGCCAGTAGTATGGGGCCGACCACCTACGAGCAGTACTTC. Its translation is CASSMGPTTYEQYF. The chain is built from TRBV19 and TRBJ2-7, with a weak D call TRBD1 (5 bases). The CDR3 consists of 14 residues. In germline, CDR1 is LNHDA, CDR2 SQIVND (reference sequence). The V end was cut by 3 bases, the J end by 2 bases, with 11 bases between.

The rearrangement uses TRBV7-6 and TRBJ1-1, with D unresolved. The V gene's germline CDR1 is SGHVS and CDR2 FNYEAQ. The CDR3 consists of 12 residues. Trimming pared 6 bases from V and 4 bases from J, leaving 9 bases between. The CDR3 DNA reads TGTGCCAGCAGGGGAACGGGCACTGAAGCTTTCTTT. Translation gives CASRGTGTEAFF. The full variable domain, in which reference TRBV7-6 and TRBJ1-1 provide the parts outside the CDR3, is GAGVSQSPRYKVTKRGQDVALRCDPISGHVSLYWYRQALGQGPEFLTYFNYEAQQDKSGLPNDRFSAERPEGSISTLTIQRTEQRDSAMYRCASRGTGTEAFFGQGTRLTVV.

V and J are TRBV27 and TRBJ2-7, with 7 nucleotides matching TRBD1. There are 15 residues in the CDR3. With 2 bases clipped from V and 2 bases from J, the junction kept 6 bases outside the gene matches. Germline CDR1 is MNHEY and CDR2 is SMNVEV (reference sequence). The CDR3 region is CASSLKGDSTYEQYF. The CDR3 DNA follows: TGTGCCAGCAGTTTAAAGGGGGACAGTACCTACGAGCAGTACTTC.

The table lists this clone with a few counts. The chain is built from TRBV18 and TRBJ1-1; the D gene is possibly TRBD1 (5 bases). Trimming cost V 10 bases and J 1 base, with 22 bases left between them. The V gene's germline CDR1 is KGHSH and CDR2 LQKENI. This CDR3 region has 16 residues. For the CDR3, the DNA is TGTGCCACCCGAAATTTAATTGGGGGGACGAACACTGAAGCTTTCTTT. It specifies CATRNLIGGTNTEAFF.

The rearrangement uses TRBV2 and TRBJ2-7; possible D gene TRBD2, 6 bases. Germline-derived CDR1 and CDR2 are SNHLY and FYNNEI. The CDR3 has 14 residues. V lost 2 bases and J lost 2, with 10 bases in between. As DNA, the CDR3 is TGTGCCAGCAGTGAAACGCGGGATCCCTACGAGCAGTACTTC. It codes for CASSETRDPYEQYF.

The chain couples TRBV19 to TRBJ2-1; 14 bases line up with TRBD2. This CDR3 spans 15 amino acids. CDR1 LNHDA and CDR2 SQIVND come from the germline V gene (reference sequence). With 9 bases clipped from V and 6 bases from J, the junction kept 7 bases outside the gene matches. CDR3 nucleotides: TGTGCCAGCAAGACTAGCGGGAGGGCCGGCAATGAGCAGTTCTTC. It codes for CASKTSGRAGNEQFF.

The chain links TRBV25-1 to TRBJ2-7; D remains unclear. V lost 7 bases and J lost 2, with 9 bases in between. The CDR3 consists of 12 residues. Germline V gene data show CDR1 as MGHDK and CDR2 as SYGVNS. The CDR3 nucleotides read TGTGCCAGCATGGGGAACGCCTACGAGCAGTACTTC. This sequence encodes CASMGNAYEQYF.

This clone was seen once. V is TRBV27 and J is TRBJ2-7, with a tentative D call TRBD1 (6 bases). Germline V CDR1 and CDR2: MNHEY, SMNVEV (reference sequence). The length of the CDR3 is 14 residues. V lost 4 bases to trimming and J lost 2 bases, with 12 bases between them. Written as DNA, the CDR3 is TGTGCCAGCAGTTATGGGGCAGGGGCCTACGAGCAGTACTTC. Residues: CASSYGAGAYEQYF.

J is TRBJ2-5 and V is TRBV28, with TRBD2 matching 14 bases. CDR3 size: 17 residues. V gave up 7 bases and J gave up 5 bases; unmatched junction bases: 12. CDR1 is MDHEN and CDR2 is SYDVKM in the germline V gene. CDR3 amino acids: CASTAGLAGGAWETQYF. The CDR3 region has the DNA TGTGCCAGCACCGCTGGACTAGCGGGGGGCGCCTGGGAGACCCAGTACTTC.

The V gene is TRBV6-5, the J gene TRBJ1-1; 7 bases line up with TRBD1. CDR3 size: 14 residues. V lost 2 bases, J lost 10 bases, and 10 bases stayed unmatched. Germline V gene data show CDR1 as MNHEY and CDR2 as SVGAGI. CDR3 coding DNA: TGTGCCAGCAGTTACAGGGGGCAGGTTCCGACAGCTTTCTTT. Its translation is CASSYRGQVPTAFF.

This clone came up a few times. This chain joins TRBV20-1 and TRBJ2-7; D remains ambiguous. CDR3 length equals 11 residues. Trimming cost V 3 bases and J 3 bases, with 6 bases left between them. Germline assignment: CDR1 DFQATT and CDR2 SNEGSKA (reference sequence). The CDR3 reads CSARESYEQYF. The CDR3 DNA sequence: TGCAGTGCTAGGGAAAGCTACGAGCAGTACTTC.

This chain links TRBV6-5 with TRBJ2-1; 9 nucleotides align to TRBD1. Germline V gives CDR1 MNHEY, CDR2 SVGAGI. Trimming at V came to 7 bases and at J to 7 bases, leaving 8 bases not matched to a gene. The CDR3 is 14 residues long. In DNA, the CDR3 is TGTGCCAGCAACCGACAGGGGGTTAGGAATGAGCAGTTCTTC. Protein product: CASNRQGVRNEQFF.

The chain employs TRBV2 and TRBJ1-5; D is ambiguous. CDR3 length: 14 amino acids. V lost 1 base and J 3 bases, leaving 7 bases between the germline ends. In germline, CDR1 is SNHLY, CDR2 FYNNEI. CDR3 in DNA: TGTGCCAGCAGTGAAGTGCTGACCAATCAGCCCCAGCATTTT. The encoded protein is CASSEVLTNQPQHF.

This chain uses TRBV10-3 with TRBJ2-3; D is ambiguous. The CDR3 totals 14 residues. Germline assignment: CDR1 ENHRY and CDR2 SYGVKD. Between the trimmed V and J ends, which lost 3 bases and 2 bases, there was a span of 9 bases. CDR3 residues: CAISDESTTDTQYF. Written as DNA, the CDR3 is TGTGCCATCAGTGATGAGTCTACCACAGATACGCAGTATTTT.

The genes are TRBV27 and TRBJ2-2, with TRBD1 matching 9 bases. Unmatched junction bases numbered 3, after V lost 5 bases and J lost 5 bases. There are 14 residues in the CDR3. Germline V CDR1 and CDR2: MNHEY, SMNVEV (reference sequence). CDR3: CASSPGTGTGELFF. The CDR3, as DNA: TGTGCCAGCAGTCCCGGGACAGGGACCGGGGAGCTGTTTTTT.

The chain uses TRBV4-1 and TRBJ2-7; 10 bases are shared with TRBD2. The CDR3 has 17 residues. CDR1 is MGHRA, CDR2 YSYEKL, per germline. The ends lost 1 base at V and 4 bases at J; junction bases unmatched: 10. The CDR3 loop reads CASSQVVQASGRYEQYF. Written as DNA, the CDR3 is TGCGCCAGCAGCCAAGTAGTACAGGCTAGCGGGAGATACGAGCAGTACTTC.

The V and J genes are TRBV28 and TRBJ2-7, with 7 nucleotides matching TRBD1. The CDR3 loop spans 13 amino acids. Germline CDR1 and CDR2: MDHEN and SYDVKM. V shed 10 bases, J shed 5 bases, and the junction held 11 bases outside the gene matches. The CDR3 sequence is CATSLQGRNEQYF. The CDR3 DNA reads TGTGCCACCTCCTTACAGGGGCGCAACGAGCAGTACTTC.

The chain employs TRBV28 and TRBJ1-5; no firm D call. This CDR3 is 13 amino acids long. Germline V gene data show CDR1 as MDHEN and CDR2 as SYDVKM. Trimming cost V 2 bases and J 4 bases, with 6 bases left between them. The CDR3 bases are TGTGCCAGCAGTTTAATCACGAATCAGCCCCAGCATTTT. Amino acids: CASSLITNQPQHF.

This chain links TRBV6-4 with TRBJ2-3; 9 positions match TRBD1. This CDR3 region has 13 residues. The V gene end was trimmed by 6 bases and the J gene end by 5 bases; junction bases not matched to a gene: 3. Germline CDR1 is MRHNA and CDR2 is SNTAGT. This chain's CDR3 is CASRGQGIDTQYF. Here the CDR3 DNA reads TGTGCCAGCAGGGGACAGGGTATAGATACGCAGTATTTT.